These T cell receptor beta chains were read from a single sample in a study of T cell repertoires in cytomegalovirus infection. MiXCR was run by TCRdb on the reads, yielding one entry per CDR3 protein. The table includes some 390,000 distinct CDR3 sequences, about a sixth detected once. The specimen sequenced was PBMCs. Every receptor here comes from a human donor in good health (CMV status not recorded). Some clones in this sample may be carry-over from other donors' samples. Each CDR3 is given with its conserved first and last residue. The D gene is left open where the match is weak. Part of the rows lack a size; the others show once, few, many or a class for expanded clones.

. TRBJ2-5 TRBV13 TRBD2 TGTGCCAGCAGCCTAAGGACTAGCGGGAGTAGAGGCGAGACCCAGTACTTC CASSLRTSGSRGETQYF
few TRBJ2-2 TRBV12-3/TRBV12-4 . TGTGCCAGCAGACCCGGGACGGGGGTGACCTTCACCGGGGAGCTGTTTTTT CASRPGTGVTFTGELFF
few TRBJ2-4 TRBV7-2 . TGTGCCAGCACCGAGGGGACGGTAAACATTCAGTACTTC CASTEGTVNIQYF
few TRBJ2-1 TRBV24-1 TRBD2 TGTGCCACCAGTGATTCGCCCCCAACTAGCGGGAGCCGGGGGGACAATGAGCAGTTCTTC CATSDSPPTSGSRGDNEQFF
. TRBJ2-1 TRBV20-1 . TGCAGTGCTAGTACAGGACCGGGCTCCTACAATGAGCAGCTCTTC CSASTGPGSYNEQLF
. TRBJ1-5 TRBV6-6 . TGTGCCAGCAGTTACAAGGGGGGCAATCAGCCCCAGCATTTT CASSYKGGNQPQHF
. TRBJ1-5 TRBV19 . TGTGCCAGTAGTGGCGGGGAGCCCCAGCATTTT CASSGGEPQHF
once TRBJ2-7 TRBV2 . TGTGCCAGCACCCCGAGCCCGTACGAGCAGTACTTC CASTPSPYEQYF
few TRBJ1-5 TRBV5-5 . TGTGCCAGCAGCTTGGTGGGCAGAAACAATCAGCCCCAGCATTTT CASSLVGRNNQPQHF
many TRBJ1-6 TRBV7-9 . TGTGCCAGCAGCCGACTCCGGGCCCTAAATTCACCCCTCCACTTT CASSRLRALNSPLHF
. TRBJ2-1 TRBV7-6 . TGTGCCAGCAGCTTAGGCGACAGACAGATTTTATTCTTC CASSLGDRQILFF
few TRBJ2-1 TRBV5-4 TRBD2 TGTGCCAGCCAACGGGAGGGAAGCAACAATGAGCAGTTCTTC CASQREGSNNEQFF
many TRBJ2-1 TRBV7-6 . TGTGCCAGCGCGACGGGAAACTCCTACAATGAGCAGTTCTTC CASATGNSYNEQFF
many TRBJ2-7 TRBV7-9 . TGTGCCAGCAGCTTAGTACTGGGAGAGGACTACGAGCAGTACTTC CASSLVLGEDYEQYF
. TRBJ2-7 TRBV5-6 . TGTGCCAGCAGCACCGACCAGGGGGAGCAGTACTTC CASSTDQGEQYF
. TRBJ1-4 TRBV5-4 TRBD1 TGTGCCAGCAGCCGGACAGGGGAACAAGCTAATGAAAAACTGTTTTTT CASSRTGEQANEKLFF
. TRBJ1-6 TRBV4-2 . TGTGCCAGCAGCGCCCCGGGGCTCCGACCCATTGGGGCCCTCCACTTT CASSAPGLRPIGALHF
. TRBJ1-1 TRBV9 . TGTGCCAGCAGCGTAGTTGCGAGGGCCGGGGCTTTCTTT CASSVVARAGAFF
few TRBJ2-7 TRBV6-2/TRBV6-3 TRBD2 TGTGCCAGCAGTTACTCGGGACTAGCGGGACGCGAGCAGTACTTC CASSYSGLAGREQYF
many TRBJ2-3 TRBV7-2 . TGTGCCAGCAGCTTAGATCCCACAGATACGCAGTATTTT CASSLDPTDTQYF
few TRBJ2-2 TRBV19 . TGTGCCAGTACCATGGGGGGTTGGATCACCGGGGAGCTGTTTTTT CASTMGGWITGELFF
. TRBJ1-2 TRBV12-3/TRBV12-4 TRBD1 TGTGCCAGCAGCACATGGGACAGGGAGGCGATCTATGGCTACACCTTC CASSTWDREAIYGYTF
many TRBJ2-1 TRBV6-6 . TGTGCCAGCAGTTACGTAGTGAATTCCTACAATGAGCAGTTCTTC CASSYVVNSYNEQFF
. TRBJ2-5 TRBV11-1 . TGTGCCAGCAGCCCGCAGCAACAGGGAGAGGGTGAGACCCAGTACTTC CASSPQQQGEGETQYF
. TRBJ1-5 TRBV7-9 . TGTGCCAGCAGCCCAACCCGACAGTATAGCAATCAGCCCCAGCATTTT CASSPTRQYSNQPQHF
many TRBJ1-1 TRBV4-1 . TGCGCCAGCAGCCAAGATAATTCAGGGAAATTGCCTGAAGCTTTCTTT CASSQDNSGKLPEAFF
. TRBJ2-1 TRBV9 TRBD2 TGTGCCAGCAGCCCCGGGGGGGATCGCAATGAGCAGTTCTTC CASSPGGDRNEQFF
many TRBJ2-5 TRBV6-2/TRBV6-3 . TGTGCCAGCAGTGACCCCCCGGCGGAGACCCAGTACTTC CASSDPPAETQYF
few TRBJ2-1 TRBV20-1 . TGCAGTGCTAGAGGGACTCCCACTAATGAGCAGTTCTTC CSARGTPTNEQFF
. TRBJ1-5 TRBV7-2 . TGTGCCAGCAGCTGGGGGCCGGGAGGGGATCAGCCCCAGCATTTT CASSWGPGGDQPQHF
few TRBJ2-5 TRBV5-1 TRBD2 TGCGCCAGCAGCCCGCGTAGCGGGAAGGAGGGAGAGACCCAGTACTTC CASSPRSGKEGETQYF
. TRBJ2-1 TRBV7-9 TRBD2 TGTGCCAGCAGCCCGGGGGGGTGGTCGAGGGAGTACAATGAGCAGTTCTTC CASSPGGWSREYNEQFF
many TRBJ2-3 TRBV20-1 . TGCAGTGCTAGAGACCAGGTTTTCTTCACAGATACGCAGTATTTT CSARDQVFFTDTQYF
few TRBJ1-4 TRBV19 . TGTGCCAGCGAATTAAGGGGAGGAGAAAAACTGTTTTTT CASELRGGEKLFF
many TRBJ2-5 TRBV5-5 TRBD2 TGTGCCAGCAGCTCTCAGGCGGGGGAGCAAGAGACCCAGTACTTC CASSSQAGEQETQYF
many TRBJ2-3 TRBV7-8 . TGTGCCAGCAGAAACGTAGGGGGTCTGGGGCGCACAGATACGCAGTATTTT CASRNVGGLGRTDTQYF
many TRBJ2-7 TRBV7-2 TRBD2 TGTGCCAGCAGCCCAGTTAGCGGGACTTACGAGCAGTACTTC CASSPVSGTYEQYF